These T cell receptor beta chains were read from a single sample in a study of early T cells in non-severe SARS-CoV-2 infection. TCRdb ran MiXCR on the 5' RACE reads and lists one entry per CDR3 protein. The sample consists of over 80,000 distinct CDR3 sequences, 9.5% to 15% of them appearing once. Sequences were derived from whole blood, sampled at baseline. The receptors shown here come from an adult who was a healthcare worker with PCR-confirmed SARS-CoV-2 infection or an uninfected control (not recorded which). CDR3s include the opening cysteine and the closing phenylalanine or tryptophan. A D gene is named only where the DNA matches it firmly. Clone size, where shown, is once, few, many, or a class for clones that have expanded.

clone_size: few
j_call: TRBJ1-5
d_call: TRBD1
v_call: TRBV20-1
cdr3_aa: CSATTQGALSNQPQHF
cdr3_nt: TGCAGTGCTACAACACAGGGGGCGTTGAGCAATCAGCCCCAGCATTTT

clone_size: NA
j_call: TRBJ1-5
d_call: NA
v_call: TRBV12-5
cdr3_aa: CASGLGLNQPQHF
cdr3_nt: TGTGCTAGTGGTTTGGGCCTCAATCAGCCCCAGCATTTT

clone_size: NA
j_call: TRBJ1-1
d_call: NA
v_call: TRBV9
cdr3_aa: CASSVGQDQEAFF
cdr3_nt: TGTGCCAGCAGCGTAGGACAGGATCAGGAAGCTTTCTTT

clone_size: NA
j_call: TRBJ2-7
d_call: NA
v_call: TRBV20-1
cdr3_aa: CSAKVAAVEQYF
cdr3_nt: TGCAGTGCTAAGGTGGCGGCTGTAGAGCAGTACTTC

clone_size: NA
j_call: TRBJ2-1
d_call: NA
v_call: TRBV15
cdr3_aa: CATQVDRVAGNEQFF
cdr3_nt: TGTGCCACCCAAGTCGACAGGGTAGCGGGTAATGAGCAGTTCTTC

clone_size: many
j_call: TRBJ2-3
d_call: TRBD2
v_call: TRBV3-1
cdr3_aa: CASSLPGLAGDTQYF
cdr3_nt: TGTGCCAGCAGCCTACCGGGACTAGCGGGAGATACGCAGTATTTT

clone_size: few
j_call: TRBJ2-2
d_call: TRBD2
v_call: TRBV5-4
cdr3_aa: CASSFGGGHVAGELFF
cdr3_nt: TGTGCCAGCAGCTTTGGGGGAGGGCACGTGGCCGGGGAGCTGTTTTTT

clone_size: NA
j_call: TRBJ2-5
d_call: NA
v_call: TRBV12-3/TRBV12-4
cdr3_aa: CASSLDSAWETQYF
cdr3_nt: TGTGCCAGCAGTTTAGATTCGGCCTGGGAGACCCAGTACTTC

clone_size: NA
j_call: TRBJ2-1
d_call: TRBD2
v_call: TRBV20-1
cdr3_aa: CSARDPAGGSSYNEQFF
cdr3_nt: TGCAGTGCTAGAGATCCAGCGGGAGGCAGCTCCTACAATGAGCAGTTCTTC

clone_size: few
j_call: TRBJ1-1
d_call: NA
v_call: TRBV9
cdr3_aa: CASSVGPLQMGTEAFF
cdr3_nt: TGTGCCAGCAGCGTAGGACCGCTCCAAATGGGCACTGAAGCTTTCTTT

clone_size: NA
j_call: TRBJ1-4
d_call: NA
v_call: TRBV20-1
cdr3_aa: CSAAVGKLFF
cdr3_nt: TGCAGTGCCGCCGTGGGAAAACTGTTTTTT

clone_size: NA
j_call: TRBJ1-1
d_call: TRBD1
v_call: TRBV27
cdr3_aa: CASSFDGTVNTEAFF
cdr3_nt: TGTGCCAGCAGTTTTGATGGGACAGTGAACACTGAAGCTTTCTTT

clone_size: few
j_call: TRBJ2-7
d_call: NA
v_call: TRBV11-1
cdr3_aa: CASSSRAPGATYEQYF
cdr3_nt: TGTGCCAGCAGCTCACGGGCACCGGGGGCCACCTACGAGCAGTACTTC

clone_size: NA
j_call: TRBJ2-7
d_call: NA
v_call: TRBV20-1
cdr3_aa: CSASKGPRDGSYEQYF
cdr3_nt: TGCAGTGCTAGTAAGGGACCTCGGGACGGATCCTACGAGCAGTACTTC

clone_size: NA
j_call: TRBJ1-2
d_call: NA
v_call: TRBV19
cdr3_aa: CASSETGGDYGYTF
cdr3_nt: TGTGCCAGTAGTGAGACAGGCGGTGACTATGGCTACACCTTC

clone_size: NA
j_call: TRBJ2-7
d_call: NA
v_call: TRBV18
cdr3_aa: CASSPLGTHYEQYF
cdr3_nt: TGTGCCAGCTCACCGTTGGGCACCCATTACGAGCAGTACTTC

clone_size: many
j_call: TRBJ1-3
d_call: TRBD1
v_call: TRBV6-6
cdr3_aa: CASSYQTGTSGNTIYF
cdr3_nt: TGTGCCAGCAGTTACCAGACAGGGACCTCTGGAAACACCATATATTTT

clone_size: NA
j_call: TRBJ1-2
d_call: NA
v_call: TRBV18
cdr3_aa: CASSPPQGGDGYTF
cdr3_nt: TGTGCCAGCTCACCCCCCCAAGGGGGGGATGGCTACACCTTC

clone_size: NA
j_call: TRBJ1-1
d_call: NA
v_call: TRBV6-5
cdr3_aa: CASLQDGANTEAFF
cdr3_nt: TGTGCCAGCCTCCAGGATGGGGCGAACACTGAAGCTTTCTTT

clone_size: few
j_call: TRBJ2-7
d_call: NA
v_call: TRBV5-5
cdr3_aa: CASSLVVSFQPSYEQYF
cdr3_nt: TGTGCCAGCAGCTTGGTAGTTTCGTTTCAACCCTCCTACGAGCAGTACTTC

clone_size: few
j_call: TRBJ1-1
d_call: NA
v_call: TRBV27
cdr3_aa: CASSLFPTANTEAFF
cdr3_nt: TGTGCCAGCAGTTTATTCCCAACGGCGAACACTGAAGCTTTCTTT

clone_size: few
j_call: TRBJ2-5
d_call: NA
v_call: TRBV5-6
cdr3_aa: CASSFMNQGETQYF
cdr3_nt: TGTGCCAGCAGCTTCATGAACCAAGGAGAGACCCAGTACTTC

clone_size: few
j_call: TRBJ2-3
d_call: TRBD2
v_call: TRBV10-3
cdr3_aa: CAIYSTSGEDTQYF
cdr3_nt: TGTGCCATCTATTCGACTAGCGGGGAAGATACGCAGTATTTT

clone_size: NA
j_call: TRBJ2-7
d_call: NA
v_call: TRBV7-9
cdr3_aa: CASSLIDGAGYEQYF
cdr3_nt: TGTGCCAGCAGCTTAATTGATGGAGCGGGCTACGAGCAGTACTTC

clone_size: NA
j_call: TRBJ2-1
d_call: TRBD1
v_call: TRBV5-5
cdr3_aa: CASSTGTGNEQFF
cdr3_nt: TGTGCCAGCAGCACCGGGACAGGGAATGAGCAGTTCTTC

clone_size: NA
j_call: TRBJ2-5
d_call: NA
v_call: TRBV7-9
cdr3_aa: CASSFRAGETQYF
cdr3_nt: TGTGCCAGCAGCTTTCGGGCGGGGGAGACCCAGTACTTC

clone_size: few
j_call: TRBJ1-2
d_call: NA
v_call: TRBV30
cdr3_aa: CAWSRAANYGYTF
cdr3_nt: TGTGCCTGGAGTCGAGCTGCTAACTATGGCTACACCTTC

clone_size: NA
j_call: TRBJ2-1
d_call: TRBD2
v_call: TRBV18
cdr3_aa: CASSPDGLAGGPDEQFF
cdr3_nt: TGTGCCAGCTCACCAGATGGGCTAGCGGGAGGGCCCGATGAGCAGTTCTTC

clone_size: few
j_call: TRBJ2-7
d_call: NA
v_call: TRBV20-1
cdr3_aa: CSARDPRVGYEQYF
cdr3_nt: TGCAGTGCTAGAGATCCTCGGGTTGGGTACGAGCAGTACTTC

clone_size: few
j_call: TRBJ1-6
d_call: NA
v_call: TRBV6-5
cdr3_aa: CASSYEAGSGSPLHF
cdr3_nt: TGTGCCAGCAGTTACGAGGCGGGATCCGGTTCACCCCTCCACTTT

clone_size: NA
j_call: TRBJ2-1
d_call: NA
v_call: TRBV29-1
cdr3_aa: CSVEDRGKGGIQFF
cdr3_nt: TGCAGCGTTGAAGATCGAGGGAAAGGCGGGATACAGTTCTTC

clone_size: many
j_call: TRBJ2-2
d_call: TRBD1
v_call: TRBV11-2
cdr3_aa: CASTPVQGASTGELFF
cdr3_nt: TGTGCCAGCACCCCAGTCCAGGGGGCAAGCACCGGGGAGCTGTTTTTT

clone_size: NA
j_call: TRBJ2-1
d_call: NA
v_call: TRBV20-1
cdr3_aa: CSARDQAGTSSYNEQFF
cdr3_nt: TGCAGTGCTAGAGATCAGGCAGGAACTAGCTCCTACAATGAGCAGTTCTTC

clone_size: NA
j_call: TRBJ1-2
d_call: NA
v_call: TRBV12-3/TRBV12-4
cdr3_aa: CASSSGFGGLNYGYTF
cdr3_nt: TGTGCCAGCAGTTCTGGTTTTGGCGGACTCAACTATGGCTACACCTTC

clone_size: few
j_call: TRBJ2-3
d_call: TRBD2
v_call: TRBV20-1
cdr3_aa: CSAPPAGDSTDTQYF
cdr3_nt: TGCAGTGCTCCGCCGGCGGGGGATAGCACAGATACGCAGTATTTT

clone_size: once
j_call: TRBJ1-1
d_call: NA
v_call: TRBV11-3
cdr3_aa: CASSNQGEAFF
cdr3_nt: TGTGCCAGCAGCAACCAGGGTGAAGCTTTCTTT

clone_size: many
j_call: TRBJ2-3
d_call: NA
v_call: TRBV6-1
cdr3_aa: CASSEEWGGTDTQYF
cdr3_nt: TGTGCCAGCAGTGAAGAATGGGGGGGCACAGATACGCAGTATTTT

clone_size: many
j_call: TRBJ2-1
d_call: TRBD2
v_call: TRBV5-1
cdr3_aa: CASSFEREQNNEQFF
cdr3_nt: TGCGCCAGCAGCTTCGAGCGGGAACAAAACAATGAGCAGTTCTTC

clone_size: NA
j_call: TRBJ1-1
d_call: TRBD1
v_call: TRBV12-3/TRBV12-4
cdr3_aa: CASTHDRGLTEAFF
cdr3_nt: TGTGCCAGCACACATGACAGGGGGCTCACTGAAGCTTTCTTT

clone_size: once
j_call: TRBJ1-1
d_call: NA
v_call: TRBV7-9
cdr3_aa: CASSQPTTGPLNTEAFF
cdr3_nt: TGTGCCAGCAGCCAGCCGACGACGGGACCCTTGAACACTGAAGCTTTCTTT

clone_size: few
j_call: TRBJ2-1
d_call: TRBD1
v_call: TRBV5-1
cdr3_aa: CASSRDRNNEQFF
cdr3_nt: TGCGCCAGCAGCAGGGACAGAAACAATGAGCAGTTCTTC

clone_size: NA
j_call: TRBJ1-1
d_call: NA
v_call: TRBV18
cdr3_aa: CASSPLDSRNTEAFF
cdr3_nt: TGTGCCAGCTCACCCCTGGACAGTAGGAACACTGAAGCTTTCTTT